Reported below is one T cell receptor (beta chain). Its target is not known. This record comes from a study of Graves' ophthalmopathy and Graves' hyperthyroidism. Findings and caveats of the study: The model's prediction of ophthalmopathy progression had about 70% sensitivity and roughly 72% specificity. Most expanded clonotypes in thyroid above 0.001 frequency also showed up in blood.

This CDR3 comprises 14 residues. Per the germline V gene, CDR1 is DFQATT and CDR2 is SNEGSKA (reference sequence). Trimming left V 1 base short and J 2 bases short, with 6 bases between. RNA transcripts were the template, and TCR beta CDR3 regions were amplified from them. Second-round multiplex PCR came after a first-round RT-PCR that employed HTBI primers. TCRdb recomputed calls from the multiplex PCR reads with MiXCR, one row per CDR3 protein. This sample has around 1.1 million distinct CDR3 sequences, with roughly 35% found just once. People with hyperthyroidism were aged 18 to 65 and newly diagnosed, under 2 months' duration. A diagnosis was made from clinical symptoms together with serum thyroxine, TRAb, thyroid ultrasound and orbital computed tomography.

Sequenced input: peripheral blood or thyroid tissue (not recorded which). The TCR comes from an adult man with Graves' hyperthyroidism. The rearrangement links TRBV20-1 to TRBJ1-6; D call uncertain. As DNA, the CDR3 is TGCAGTGCTAGAGCGCAGACCTATAATTCACCCCTCCACTTT. Amino acids: CSARAQTYNSPLHF.